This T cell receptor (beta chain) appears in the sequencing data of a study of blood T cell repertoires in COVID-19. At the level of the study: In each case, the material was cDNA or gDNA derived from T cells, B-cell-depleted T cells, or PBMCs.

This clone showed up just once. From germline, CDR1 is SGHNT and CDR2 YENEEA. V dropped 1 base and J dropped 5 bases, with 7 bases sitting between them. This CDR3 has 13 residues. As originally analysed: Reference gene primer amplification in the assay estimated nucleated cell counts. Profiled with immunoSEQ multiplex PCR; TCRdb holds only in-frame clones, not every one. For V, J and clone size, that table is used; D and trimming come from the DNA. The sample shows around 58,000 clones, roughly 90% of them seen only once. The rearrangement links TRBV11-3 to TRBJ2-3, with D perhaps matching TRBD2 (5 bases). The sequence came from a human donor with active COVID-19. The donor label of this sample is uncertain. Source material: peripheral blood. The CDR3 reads CASSLGEGDTQYF. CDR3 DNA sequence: TGTGCCAGCAGCTTAGGCGAGGGAGATACGCAGTATTTT.